These 10 T cell receptor beta chains came from one sample sequenced in a study of shared clonotypes between healthy human individuals. The protocol was immunoSEQ multiplex PCR, while the TCRdb copy is restricted to in-frame clones and leaves out a portion. The data hold more than 2,000,000 clones, with more than 80% observed a single time. Sequences were obtained from naive CD4+ T cells sorted from blood. Subset here: CD45RA+ positively selected. These receptors all stem from a man aged 18 to 29 in good health.

V and J are TRBV4-3 and TRBJ2-6; D may be TRBD2 (5 bases). Germline-derived CDR1 and CDR2 are LGHNA and YSLEER. Trimming removed 4 bases from V and 9 bases from J, with 16 bases in between. The CDR3 has 15 residues. This CDR3 reads CASSRRSAEVNVLTF. DNA for the CDR3: TGCGCCAGCAGCCGGAGGTCCGCAGAGGTCAACGTCCTGACTTTC.

J is TRBJ2-7 and V is TRBV5-6, with 8 bases that match TRBD2. The junction had 7 bases not matched to a gene; V was cut back by 0 bases and J by 5 bases. The CDR3 has 15 residues. In germline, CDR1 is SGHDT, CDR2 YYEEEE. CDR3 in amino acids: CASSLVGGLVHEQYF. The CDR3 DNA follows: TGTGCCAGCAGCTTGGTGGGGGGACTAGTCCACGAGCAGTACTTC. The full variable domain, rest sourced from reference TRBV5-6 and TRBJ2-7, is DAGVTQSPTHLIKTRGQQVTLRCSPKSGHDTVSWYQQALGQGPQFIFQYYEEEERQRGNFPDRFSGHQFPNYSSELNVNALLLGDSALYLCASSLVGGLVHEQYFGPGTRLTVT.

The J gene is TRBJ1-5, the V gene TRBV5-6, with TRBD1 as a possible D gene (5 bases). V was cut by 4 bases and J by 3 bases, with 14 bases left in between. CDR3 length: 15 amino acids. The germline V gene encodes CDR1 SGHDT and CDR2 YYEEEE. Here the CDR3 DNA reads TGTGCCAGCAGCGAGGGACCAGGGTACAATCAGCCCCAGCATTTT. This translates into CASSEGPGYNQPQHF.

This clone appeared once. The same CDR3 is also encoded by other DNA sequences in this sample. J is TRBJ2-3 and V is TRBV19; no clear D gene. Germline CDR1 and CDR2: LNHDA and SQIVND (reference sequence). Trimming removed 5 bases at V and 0 bases at J, with 6 bases between. The CDR3 is 13 residues long. CDR3 nucleotides: TGTGCCAGTAGTCCGACTAGCACAGATACGCAGTATTTT. Translating it yields CASSPTSTDTQYF.

DNA for the CDR3: TGTGCCATCAGTGCCACCGCTAGCACAGATACGCAGTATTTT. This encodes CAISATASTDTQYF. The chain is built from TRBV10-3 and TRBJ2-3; D is uncertain. This CDR3 region has 14 residues. Germline values: CDR1 ENHRY, CDR2 SYGVKD. Trimming shortened V by 4 bases and J by 0 bases, and 8 bases separated the two germline ends.

The chain uses TRBV6-1 and TRBJ2-7; 8 bases map to TRBD1. The germline V gene encodes CDR1 MNHNS and CDR2 SASEGT. The CDR3 extends over 14 amino acids. Germline trimming cut 6 bases from V and 6 bases from J; bases unmatched to any gene: 10. The CDR3 nucleotides read TGTGCCAGCAGAGCCGGACAGGGAAGTCCCGAGCAGTACTTC. Protein sequence: CASRAGQGSPEQYF.

The chain couples TRBV19 to TRBJ2-5, with 8 bases identical to TRBD2. Germline V gives CDR1 LNHDA, CDR2 SQIVND (reference sequence). After removal of 8 bases from V and 3 bases from J, the junction contained 8 bases not matched to a gene. The CDR3 is 14 residues long. The CDR3 DNA reads TGTGCCAGTCGCCGCCCCGGGGGGGAAGAGACCCAGTACTTC. This encodes CASRRPGGEETQYF.

The count of this clone is one. The chain couples TRBV4-1 to TRBJ2-5; TRBD1 agrees at 11 bases. This CDR3 is 17 amino acids long. The germline V gene encodes CDR1 MGHRA and CDR2 YSYEKL. V dropped 4 bases and J dropped 2; count of bases not matched to a gene: 9. The CDR3 DNA is TGCGCCAGCAGCCCGACAGGACAGGGGGCTTTTCAAGAGACCCAGTACTTC. This encodes CASSPTGQGAFQETQYF.

V and J are TRBV7-2 and TRBJ2-1; 9 bases align to TRBD2. With 5 bases clipped from V and 3 bases from J, the junction kept 14 bases outside the gene matches. Germline loops: CDR1 SGHTA, CDR2 FQGNSA. CDR3 size: 18 residues. CDR3 DNA: TGTGCCAGCAGCCTAAGAGGGGGAGGACTAGCGTACTACAATGAGCAGTTCTTC. It specifies CASSLRGGGLAYYNEQFF. Based on the CDR3 plus reference TRBV7-2 and TRBJ2-1, the full variable domain is GAGVSQSPSNKVTEKGKDVELRCDPISGHTALYWYRQSLGQGLEFLIYFQGNSAPDKSGLPSDRFSAERTGGSVSTLTIQRTQQEDSAVYLCASSLRGGGLAYYNEQFFGPGTRLTVL.

The DNA for the CDR3 is TGTGCCAGCAGCCACCCTCTAGCGGGTGGGCTCTACGAGCAGTACTTC. Its translation: CASSHPLAGGLYEQYF. V and J are TRBV7-8 and TRBJ2-7; TRBD2 matches 8 bases. Germline lookup yields CDR1 SGHVS and CDR2 FQNEAQ. The CDR3 spans 16 residues. The trim removed 5 bases at V and 3 bases at J, leaving 12 bases unmatched.